The 21 T cell receptor beta chains below all came from one sample that was sequenced in a study of blood T cell repertoires in COVID-19. The method was immunoSEQ multiplex PCR; TCRdb's version includes in-frame clones alone and lacks a portion of them. The sample includes approximately 63,000 clones, approximately 90% of them seen just once. Sample: peripheral blood. All receptors come from an elderly woman with acute or convalescent COVID-19.

The CDR3 DNA reads as TGTGCCAGTAGTATCGGACAGGGTCGTTCACCCCTCCACTTT. It translates to CASSIGQGRSPLHF. The chain couples TRBV19 to TRBJ1-6; 8 nucleotides agree with TRBD1. J gave up 9 bases and V 3 bases, and 4 bases lay outside the gene matches. Germline V CDR1 and CDR2: LNHDA, SQIVND (reference sequence). The length of the CDR3 is 14 residues.

The rearrangement uses TRBV10-3 and TRBJ2-1, with 10 bases lining up with TRBD1. The V segment lost 4 bases and the J segment 8 bases; nucleotides outside the gene matches: 2. The germline CDR1 and CDR2 sequences are ENHRY and SYGVKD. The CDR3 consists of 13 residues. CDR3 DNA sequence: TGTGCCATCAGTGGGGGACAGGGGTATGAGCAGTTCTTC. Translated, it gives CAISGGQGYEQFF.

This chain links TRBV7-7 with TRBJ2-5; TRBD1 might be the D (5 bases). Trimming cost V 5 bases and J 3 bases, with 13 bases left between them. The CDR3 covers 14 residues. The germline gives CDR1 SSHAT, CDR2 FNYEAQ (reference sequence). CDR3 sequence reads: CASSTSPGKETQYF. The CDR3 region has the DNA TGTGCCAGCAGCACCTCACCAGGGAAAGAGACCCAGTACTTC.

The genes are TRBV7-3 and TRBJ1-6, with TRBD1 identical over 12 bases. From germline, CDR1 is SGHTA and CDR2 FQGTGA. The CDR3 consists of 17 residues. The ends lost 5 bases at V and 10 bases at J; junction bases unmatched: 12. CDR3: CASSRAGTGGLGSPLHF. As DNA, the CDR3 is TGTGCCAGCAGCCGCGCCGGGACAGGGGGCTTAGGATCACCCCTCCACTTT.

This clone is a singleton in its sample. This chain links TRBV24-1 with TRBJ2-3, with TRBD1 matching over 9 bases. Trimming cost V 4 bases and J 3 bases; bases outside gene matches: 7. The CDR3 loop spans 16 amino acids. Germline loops: CDR1 KGHDR, CDR2 SFDVKD. CDR3 sequence reads: CATSEGGQGRTDTQYF. CDR3 in DNA: TGTGCCACCAGTGAGGGGGGACAGGGAAGGACAGATACGCAGTATTTT.

The chain employs TRBV19 and TRBJ1-4, with TRBD1 as a possible D gene (5 bases). The V gene lost 3 bases and the J gene lost 8 bases, with 22 bases spanning the gap. The CDR3 has 17 residues. Germline V gene sequence: CDR1 LNHDA, CDR2 SQIVND (reference sequence). The CDR3 is CASSILSPRRGGEKLFF. The CDR3 DNA reads TGTGCCAGTAGTATTCTGTCTCCGAGGCGGGGGGGAGAAAAACTGTTTTTT. Supplemented by reference TRBV19 and TRBJ1-4, the full variable domain reads DGGITQSPKYLFRKEGQNVTLSCEQNLNHDAMYWYRQDPGQGLRLIYYSQIVNDFQKGDIAEGYSVSREKKESFPLTVTSAQKNPTAFYLCASSILSPRRGGEKLFFGSGTQLSVL.

The V and J genes are TRBV2 and TRBJ1-3; 11 positions agree with TRBD1. Unmatched junction bases numbered 6, after V lost 6 bases and J lost 8 bases. Germline-derived CDR1 and CDR2 are SNHLY and FYNNEI. The CDR3 has 14 amino acids. The CDR3 DNA reads as TGTGCCAGCAGCTGGACAGGGGGCAGGTACACCATATATTTT. Protein sequence: CASSWTGGRYTIYF. Complete variable domain (other parts from reference TRBV2 and TRBJ1-3): EPEVTQTPSHQVTQMGQEVILRCVPISNHLYFYWYRQILGQKVEFLVSFYNNEISEKSEIFDDQFSVERPDGSNFTLKIRSTKLEDSAMYFCASSWTGGRYTIYFGEGSWLTVV.

This sequence joins TRBV5-6 and TRBJ1-1; 8 bases align to TRBD1. Germline assignment: CDR1 SGHDT and CDR2 YYEEEE. With V trimmed by 2 bases and J by 4 bases, 1 base remained unmatched. The length of the CDR3 is 13 residues. This CDR3 is CASSFDRGTEAFF. CDR3 nucleotide sequence: TGTGCCAGCAGCTTCGACAGGGGCACTGAAGCTTTCTTT.

This clone occurred a few times. The V gene is TRBV7-8, the J gene TRBJ2-7, with D perhaps given as TRBD1 or TRBD2 (5 bases each). Germline CDR1 and CDR2: SGHVS and FQNEAQ. With 5 bases removed from V and 2 bases from J, the gap between germline ends came to 13 bases. This CDR3 has 14 amino acids. CDR3 sequence: CASSRGQGPYEQYF. DNA of the CDR3: TGTGCCAGCAGCCGAGGGCAGGGCCCCTACGAGCAGTACTTC.

This chain joins TRBV5-1 and TRBJ1-4, with D unresolved. V was shortened by 1 base and J by 7 bases, with 8 bases between the two germline ends. Germline lookup yields CDR1 SGHRS and CDR2 YFSETQ. The CDR3 is 13 amino acids. CDR3 in amino acids: CASSLRLAEKLFF. CDR3 coding DNA: TGCGCCAGCAGCTTGCGGCTAGCTGAAAAACTGTTTTTT.

The chain links TRBV25-1 to TRBJ2-5; D perhaps matches TRBD1 (6 bases). CDR1 and CDR2 (germline): MGHDK, SYGVNS. This CDR3 spans 13 amino acids. V lost 10 bases and J 4 bases, leaving 16 bases between the germline ends. The CDR3 protein is CATMTGKGETQYF. CDR3 nucleotide sequence: TGTGCCACCATGACAGGAAAAGGAGAGACCCAGTACTTC.

This clone came up a few times. Other DNA sequences in this sample translate to the same CDR3. CDR3 amino acids: CAIGGQGTLSGNTIYF. The CDR3 DNA sequence: TGTGCCATCGGAGGACAGGGCACCCTCTCTGGAAACACCATATATTTT. The rearrangement joins TRBV10-3 to TRBJ1-3; 8 bases are a match to TRBD1. CDR3 size: 16 residues. V was clipped by 8 bases and J by 0 bases; unmatched bases: 9. Germline lookup yields CDR1 ENHRY and CDR2 SYGVKD.

The V call is TRBV24-1, the J call TRBJ1-2; D is uncertain. CDR1 and CDR2 (germline): KGHDR, SFDVKD. This CDR3 has 14 residues. Deletions cut 2 bases from V and 1 base from J, with 7 bases between. The CDR3 DNA reads TGTGCCACCAGTGATTCCAGGATTAACTATGGCTACACCTTC. This sequence encodes CATSDSRINYGYTF.

The V call is TRBV15, the J call TRBJ2-7; maybe TRBD1 (6 bases). Germline loops: CDR1 LNHNV, CDR2 YYDKDF (reference sequence). Trimming removed 3 bases from V and 3 bases from J, with 12 bases in between. The CDR3 spans 14 residues. CDR3 coding DNA: TGTGCCACCAGCAGGGACAGAATAATCTACGAGCAGTACTTC. Encoded protein: CATSRDRIIYEQYF. The whole variable domain, filled in from reference TRBV15 and TRBJ2-7, reads DAMVIQNPRYQVTQFGKPVTLSCSQTLNHNVMYWYQQKSSQAPKLLFHYYDKDFNNEADTPDNFQSRRPNTSFCFLDIRSPGLGDTAMYLCATSRDRIIYEQYFGPGTRLTVT.

The rearrangement uses TRBV21-1 and TRBJ1-5. TRBV21-1 is deemed a pseudogene. CDR3 size: 11 residues. The CDR3 region is CASPGGQPQHF. DNA for the CDR3: TGTGCCAGCCCGGGGGGTCAGCCCCAGCATTTT.

The genes are TRBV28 and TRBJ2-2; possibly TRBD1 for D (6 bases). V gave up 6 bases and J gave up 7 bases, with 15 bases separating them. The CDR3 has 14 amino acids. Germline V gene sequence: CDR1 MDHEN, CDR2 SYDVKM. CDR3 sequence reads: CASRAEGGYGELFF. In nucleotides, the CDR3 is TGTGCCAGCAGGGCCGAAGGGGGTTACGGGGAGCTGTTTTTT.

This clone has only a few counts. The chain recombines TRBV7-2 with TRBJ1-1, with TRBD1 matching over 8 bases. Germline CDR1 SGHTA, CDR2 FQGNSA. Trimming cost V 5 bases and J 10 bases; bases outside gene matches: 18. The CDR3 length is 16 residues. The CDR3 nucleotides read TGTGCCAGCAGCCTATTTCCCTTAGGACAGGGAGCCGCAGCTTTCTTT. Amino acids: CASSLFPLGQGAAAFF.

The rearrangement joins TRBV12-3 or TRBV12-4 to TRBJ1-6; D gene unclear. V lost 5 bases to trimming and J lost 10 bases, with 12 bases between them. This CDR3 has 13 amino acids. The CDR3 reads CASSSPNGSPLHF. In DNA, the CDR3 is TGTGCCAGCAGTAGTCCGAATGGCTCACCCCTCCACTTT.

The V gene is TRBV12-5, the J gene TRBJ2-2, with TRBD1 matching 9 bases. V shed 6 bases and J 11 bases; nucleotides not matched to a gene: 7. The CDR3 covers 13 residues. The germline V gene encodes CDR1 LGHNT and CDR2 FRNRAP. In nucleotides, the CDR3 is TGTGCTAGTGGCCTAGGACAGGGGATTGAGCTGTTTTTT. Translation: CASGLGQGIELFF.

The chain links TRBV3-1 (or the pseudogene TRBV3-2) to TRBJ1-4; 11 bases match TRBD1. The V gene's germline CDR1 is LGHDT and CDR2 YNNKEL (reference sequence). The CDR3 has 15 amino acids. The V gene end was trimmed by 6 bases and the J gene end by 8 bases; junction bases not matched to a gene: 8. CDR3 residues: CASSQLGQGDEKLFF. The CDR3, as DNA: TGTGCCAGCAGTCAATTGGGACAGGGGGACGAAAAACTGTTTTTT.

The rearrangement links TRBV29-1 to TRBJ1-1, with a weak D call TRBD1 (6 bases). The CDR3 length is 16 residues. Germline V gene lookup returns CDR1 SQVTM and CDR2 ANQGSEA. Trimming stripped 6 bases from V and 5 bases from J, with 25 bases between. CDR3 residues: CSVDPYNIQGGTEAFF. CDR3 bases: TGCAGCGTCGACCCTTACAATATACAGGGCGGGACTGAAGCTTTCTTT.